This T cell receptor beta chain is from a study of T-cell reconstitution after alpha-beta-depleted transplantation in children. Unique molecular identifiers featured in how the TCRbeta library was prepared. One entry per CDR3 protein results from TCRdb running MiXCR on the PCR reads. This table has 500,000 or so distinct CDR3 sequences, roughly 33% appearing once. This clonotype was obtained from a human donor who donated a stem cell graft to a child with aplastic anemia. The material was PBMCs from the stem cell graft donor, obtained from the stem cell graft.

The CDR3 DNA reads as TGCAGTGCTAGACATAGCAATCAGCCCCAGCATTTT. It encodes CSARHSNQPQHF. The chain has TRBV20-1 and TRBJ1-5; D gene unclear. The germline CDR1 and CDR2 sequences are DFQATT and SNEGSKA (reference sequence). The length of the CDR3 is 12 residues. The V gene lost 2 bases and the J gene lost 0 bases, with 2 bases spanning the gap.